This T cell receptor beta chain was identified during a study of T cells after yellow fever vaccination. Whole-study context: SMART-Seq v4 Ultra Low Input handled preparation of low-cell-number fractions.

V lost 0 bases, J lost 6 bases, and 2 bases stayed unmatched. This CDR3 comprises 13 residues. CDR1 is DFQATT and CDR2 is SNEGSKA in the germline V gene (reference sequence). MiXCR was run by TCRdb on the 5' RACE reads, yielding one entry per CDR3 protein. The sample includes 450,000 to 650,000 distinct CDR3 sequences, 13% of them seen just once. The starting material was PBMCs, obtained on the day of the yellow fever booster vaccination. This receptor was identified in a man aged 25-40 years who received the YFV17D yellow fever vaccine. The chain has TRBV20-1 and TRBJ2-1; 7 nucleotides match TRBD2. The CDR3, as DNA: TGCAGTGCTAGAGACGGGACTACCAATGAGCAGTTCTTC. It encodes CSARDGTTNEQFF.